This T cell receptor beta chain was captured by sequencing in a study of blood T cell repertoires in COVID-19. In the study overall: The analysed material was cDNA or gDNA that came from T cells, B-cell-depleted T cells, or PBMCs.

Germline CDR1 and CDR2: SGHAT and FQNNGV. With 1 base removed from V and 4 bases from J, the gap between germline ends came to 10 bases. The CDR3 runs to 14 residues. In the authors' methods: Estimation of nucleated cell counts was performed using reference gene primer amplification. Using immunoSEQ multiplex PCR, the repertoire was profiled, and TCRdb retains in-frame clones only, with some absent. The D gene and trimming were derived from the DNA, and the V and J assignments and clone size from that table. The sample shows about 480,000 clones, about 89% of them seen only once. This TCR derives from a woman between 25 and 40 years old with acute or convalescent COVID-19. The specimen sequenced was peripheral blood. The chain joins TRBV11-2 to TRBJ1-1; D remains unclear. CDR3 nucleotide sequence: TGTGCCAGCAGCTTAGGGTCTGGGAGCACTGAAGCTTTCTTT. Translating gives CASSLGSGSTEAFF.